The next 4 T cell receptor beta chains were all read from a single sample in a study of blood T cell repertoires in COVID-19. Assay: immunoSEQ multiplex PCR; the TCRdb copy retains only in-frame clones and omits some. The table lists around 250,000 clones, 80% to 90% of them singletons. The sequenced material came from PBMCs or T cells enriched from blood (not recorded which). The receptor set was obtained from a woman aged 45-60 years who had recovered from COVID-19.

This clone was observed once. This chain links TRBV28 with TRBJ1-2; 8 bases fit TRBD1. J was trimmed by 5 bases and V by 2 bases; bases with no gene match: 4. This CDR3 is 14 amino acids long. Germline-derived CDR1 and CDR2 are MDHEN and SYDVKM. CDR3 coding DNA: TGTGCCAGCAGTTTAGTGCAGGGGGCTTATGGCTACACCTTC. Encoded protein: CASSLVQGAYGYTF.

This clone showed up just once. The chain combines TRBV28 with TRBJ1-5; possibly TRBD1 for D (6 bases). V shed 6 bases and J shed 2 bases, with 14 bases lying between them. The CDR3 has 15 residues. The germline gives CDR1 MDHEN, CDR2 SYDVKM. The DNA for the CDR3 is TGTGCCAGCAGATCACAGGCAGGGGGCAATCAGCCCCAGCATTTT. Protein sequence: CASRSQAGGNQPQHF.

DNA for the CDR3: TGTGCCAGCAGTTTCTCCGGGAGCAAAAACATTCAGTACTTC. Amino acid sequence: CASSFSGSKNIQYF. The V and J genes are TRBV6-5 and TRBJ2-4, with D tentatively TRBD2 (6 bases). Germline V gene data show CDR1 as MNHEY and CDR2 as SVGAGI. With 4 bases removed from V and 3 bases from J, the gap between germline ends came to 10 bases. The CDR3 loop spans 14 amino acids.

The rearrangement links TRBV29-1 to TRBJ2-3; the match to TRBD2 covers 12 bases. Germline loops: CDR1 SQVTM, CDR2 ANQGSEA. Unmatched junction bases numbered 5, after V lost 3 bases and J lost 4 bases. This CDR3 is 15 amino acids long. CDR3 DNA sequence: TGCAGCGTTGAGGCGACTAGCGGGAGCCCAGATACGCAGTATTTT. It specifies CSVEATSGSPDTQYF.